The 19 T cell receptor beta chains listed next were all sequenced from one sample in a study of neurological immune-mediated disorders. TCRdb independently ran MiXCR on the 5' RACE reads; one entry per CDR3 protein. This sample has 55,000 to 70,000 distinct CDR3 sequences; about 3% occur once, and the top ten carry around 5.2%. Material: PBMCs. Receptors were obtained from a woman in her 50s with multiple sclerosis.

This clonotype occurred many times. This chain uses TRBV6-1 with TRBJ1-1, with D unresolved. Trimming pared 3 bases from V and 3 bases from J, leaving 5 bases between. This CDR3 region has 12 residues. Germline CDR1 reads MNHNS; CDR2 reads SASEGT. CDR3 nucleotide sequence: TGTGCCAGCAGTGATTATCACACTGAAGCTTTCTTT. Translating it yields CASSDYHTEAFF.

This clonotype was found many times. The V and J genes are TRBV2 and TRBJ2-7; the D is unclear. V lost 6 bases to trimming and J lost 3 bases, with 12 bases between them. Germline V gene data show CDR1 as SNHLY and CDR2 as FYNNEI. This CDR3 spans 13 amino acids. The CDR3 nucleotides read TGTGCCAGCAGGGAGTACGGTTACTACGAGCAGTACGTC. This codes for CASREYGYYEQYV.

This clonotype has ten or more counts. The CDR3 region has the DNA TGCAGCGTTGAAGCGACAGGGGCAGAGACCCAGTACTTC. The encoded protein is CSVEATGAETQYF. The genes are TRBV29-1 and TRBJ2-5; TRBD1 agrees at 8 bases. This CDR3 has 13 residues. Germline V gene lookup returns CDR1 SQVTM and CDR2 ANQGSEA. V shed 1 base and J 4 bases; nucleotides not matched to a gene: 2.

In its sample, this clonotype was seen a few times. The gene calls are TRBV12-3 or TRBV12-4 and TRBJ1-1; TRBD1 agrees at 9 bases. With 8 bases clipped from V and 1 base from J, the junction kept 5 bases outside the gene matches. There are 14 residues in the CDR3. The CDR3 DNA is TGTGCCAGCCGACCGACAGGGGGGAACACTGAAGCTTTCTTT. It translates to CASRPTGGNTEAFF.

This clonotype was seen many times. This chain joins TRBV29-1 and TRBJ2-3; D tentatively reads TRBD1 or TRBD2 (5 bases each). Per the germline V gene, CDR1 is SQVTM and CDR2 is ANQGSEA. The CDR3 length is 12 residues. The V end lost 4 bases, the J end lost 4 bases, and 9 bases lay between the germline ends. CDR3 DNA: TGCAGCGTTGCAGGGAGCGCAGATACGCAGTATTTT. This translates into CSVAGSADTQYF.

This clonotype was counted at least ten times. The rearrangement joins TRBV27 to TRBJ2-7, with D unclear. This CDR3 comprises 18 residues. Germline V gives CDR1 MNHEY, CDR2 SMNVEV (reference sequence). Trimming removed 2 bases from V and 0 bases from J, with 20 bases in between. The CDR3 loop is CASSLGRDFPIRSYEQYF. The CDR3 DNA reads as TGTGCCAGCAGTTTAGGCAGAGATTTCCCCATTCGCTCCTACGAGCAGTACTTC.

As concerns this clonotype: One end of the junction does not line up with germline, which may come from a read error. The chain couples TRBV7-6 to TRBJ2-1; D is perhaps TRBD2 (5 bases). Germline CDR1 SGHVS, CDR2 FNYEAQ. This CDR3 is 14 amino acids long. The CDR3 bases are TGTGCCAGCAGCTTTACCGAGGGCCACAACGAGCAGTTCTTC. It is translated as CASSFTEGHNEQFF.

In its sample, this clonotype was seen many times. The chain uses TRBV5-1 and TRBJ2-5; TRBD1 aligns across 8 bases. With 1 base clipped from V and 1 base from J, the junction kept 3 bases outside the gene matches. The CDR3 covers 15 residues. The germline CDR1 and CDR2 sequences are SGHRS and YFSETQ. As DNA, the CDR3 is TGCGCCAGCAGCTTGACAGGGGGGTCCCAAGAGACCCAGTACTTC. It codes for CASSLTGGSQETQYF. Supplemented by reference TRBV5-1 and TRBJ2-5, the full variable domain reads KAGVTQTPRYLIKTRGQQVTLSCSPISGHRSVSWYQQTPGQGLQFLFEYFSETQRNKGNFPGRFSGRQFSNSRSEMNVSTLELGDSALYLCASSLTGGSQETQYFGPGTRLLVL.

Note on this clonotype: Being one base from a much bigger clone, this may be a read error. V usage is TRBV20-1 and J usage is TRBJ1-6; D unresolved. This CDR3 comprises 14 residues. Germline V gene data show CDR1 as DFQATT and CDR2 as SNEGSKA (reference sequence). In DNA, the CDR3 is TGCAGTGCTAGAGATCCCGGGCGGCGTTCACCCCTCAACTTT. Its protein product is CSARDPGRRSPLNF.

At least ten counts were recorded for this clonotype. J is TRBJ2-1 and V is TRBV20-1, with unresolved D. V lost 3 bases and J 4 bases, leaving 13 bases between the germline ends. The germline V gene has CDR1 DFQATT and CDR2 SNEGSKA (reference sequence). The CDR3 runs 14 residues. The CDR3 protein is CSASRPDRYNEQFF. The CDR3 DNA follows: TGCAGTGCTAGTCGGCCAGATAGATACAATGAGCAGTTCTTC.

The table lists this clonotype with many counts. CDR3 protein: CASSTTGEINQPQHF. The CDR3 nucleotides are TGCGCCAGCAGCACTACAGGGGAGATAAATCAGCCCCAGCATTTT. This rearrangement joins TRBV5-1 to TRBJ1-5, with 7 bases aligning to TRBD1. The V gene end was trimmed by 4 bases and the J gene end by 4 bases; junction bases not matched to a gene: 8. Germline CDR1 SGHRS, CDR2 YFSETQ. The CDR3 length is 15 residues.

This clonotype was seen at least ten times. The chain couples TRBV29-1 to TRBJ2-7; no reliable D call. V was trimmed by 4 bases and J by 4 bases, leaving 5 bases between them. Germline V gene sequence: CDR1 SQVTM, CDR2 ANQGSEA. The CDR3 runs to 10 residues. The CDR3 spells CSVGEYEQYF. The DNA for the CDR3 is TGCAGCGTTGGCGAGTACGAGCAGTACTTC.

The table lists this clonotype with many counts. The chain combines TRBV7-8 with TRBJ1-6; TRBD1 matches 7 bases. Germline CDR1 and CDR2: SGHVS and FQNEAQ. The CDR3 totals 15 residues. The trim removed 4 bases at V and 4 bases at J, leaving 4 bases unmatched. CDR3 protein: CASSSAGQYNSPLHF. The CDR3 DNA reads as TGTGCCAGCAGCTCCGCGGGACAGTATAATTCACCCCTCCACTTT. The full variable domain, in which reference TRBV7-8 and TRBJ1-6 provide the parts outside the CDR3, is GAGVSQSPRYKVAKRGQDVALRCDPISGHVSLFWYQQALGQGPEFLTYFQNEAQLDKSGLPSDRFFAERPEGSVSTLKIQRTQQEDSAVYLCASSSAGQYNSPLHFGNGTRLTVT.

A word on this clonotype: Possible read error: a much larger clone is one base away. The genes are TRBV6-2 or TRBV6-3 and TRBJ2-3; D might be TRBD2 (5 bases). The CDR3 is 14 amino acids. Germline CDR1 is MNHEY and CDR2 is SVGEGT. The CDR3 bases are TGTGCCAGCACCCACTCCGGGGTTGTCGATACGAAGTATTTT. Translation gives CASTHSGVVDTKYF.

This clonotype was counted ten times or more. In nucleotides, the CDR3 is TGCAGTGCTAGCGGGAGGGCCTGGGATACGCAGTATTTT. Translating gives CSASGRAWDTQYF. The V and J genes are TRBV20-1 and TRBJ2-3, with TRBD2 identical over 8 bases. With V trimmed by 3 bases and J by 6 bases, 5 bases remained unmatched. Germline V gene sequence: CDR1 DFQATT, CDR2 SNEGSKA (reference sequence). The CDR3 covers 13 residues.

This clonotype was recorded at least ten times. This rearrangement joins TRBV20-1 to TRBJ2-5, with TRBD2 identical over 14 bases. This CDR3 spans 15 amino acids. The germline V gene has CDR1 DFQATT and CDR2 SNEGSKA (reference sequence). After removal of 5 bases from V and 5 bases from J, the junction contained 7 bases not matched to a gene. The CDR3 here is CSAAGTSGSVETQYF. The CDR3 DNA sequence: TGCAGTGCTGCCGGGACTAGCGGGAGTGTGGAGACCCAGTACTTC.

This clonotype has a count of ten or more. The CDR3 region is CSARIPGQGGSPLHF. DNA of the CDR3: TGCAGTGCTAGAATCCCTGGACAGGGCGGTTCACCCCTCCACTTT. This chain uses TRBV20-1 with TRBJ1-6; the match to TRBD1 covers 8 bases. The CDR3 extends over 15 amino acids. V was pared by 2 bases and J by 9 bases, with 9 bases of the junction left unmatched. From germline, CDR1 is DFQATT and CDR2 SNEGSKA (reference sequence).

This clonotype appeared many times. In DNA, the CDR3 is TGTGCCAGCAACCCACAGGGGGCGAACACCGGGGAGCTGTTTTTT. Amino acids: CASNPQGANTGELFF. This rearrangement joins TRBV12-3 or TRBV12-4 to TRBJ2-2; 8 positions agree with TRBD1. With V trimmed by 7 bases and J by 0 bases, 4 bases remained unmatched. CDR3 length equals 15 residues.

This clonotype has a count of ten or more. The chain employs TRBV29-1 and TRBJ2-7; D remains unclear. Trimming removed 4 bases at V and 3 bases at J, with 13 bases between. CDR1 and CDR2 from the germline V gene are SQVTM and ANQGSEA. There are 13 residues in the CDR3. CDR3 DNA: TGCAGCGTTGTAGGTCAAGACGGCTACGAGCAGTACTTC. Encoded protein: CSVVGQDGYEQYF.